This entry features one TCR beta chain sequence. These data are taken from a study of T cell repertoires in cytomegalovirus infection. TCRdb re-derived calls from the reads in MiXCR, one entry per CDR3 protein. This table holds about 740,000 distinct CDR3 sequences, 35% to 45% found once. Per germline, CDR1 SGHNT and CDR2 YENEEA. V lost 2 bases and J lost 1; bases outside the gene matches: 15. The CDR3 has 19 amino acids. The chain is built from TRBV11-3 and TRBJ1-2, with 8 positions matching TRBD1. Sequenced: PBMCs. This TCR was sampled from a human donor in good health (CMV status not recorded). Some clones in this sample may be carry-over from other donors' samples. CDR3 region: CASSLMEAASDRGNYGYTF. The CDR3 coding sequence is TGTGCCAGCAGCTTAATGGAAGCAGCTAGTGACAGGGGTAACTATGGCTACACCTTC.